A single sample is the source of the 26 T cell receptor beta chains below, sequenced in a study of beta chain features in type 1 diabetes. Expressed TCRB transcripts were sequenced, since all the RNA that had been isolated was reverse transcribed. Clones were sequenced by immunoSEQ multiplex PCR, and TCRdb holds only the in-frame ones, with some missing. Here the sample spans around 250,000 clones, around 68% being singletons. Sequencing was carried out using naive CD4+ T cells from blood. The source is a young man in good health.

This rearrangement joins TRBV25-1 to TRBJ2-5; TRBD2 agrees at 15 bases. The CDR3 is 16 residues long. V gave up 5 bases and J gave up 7 bases; unmatched junction bases: 8. Germline CDR1 is MGHDK and CDR2 is SYGVNS. CDR3 amino acids: CASSLGTSGRRGTQYF. The CDR3 DNA is TGTGCCAGCAGTTTGGGGACTAGCGGGAGGCGGGGGACCCAGTACTTC.

The chain uses TRBV23-1 and TRBJ2-5; D uncertain. TRBV23-1 belongs to the ORF category, with a function that is uncertain. This CDR3 is 17 amino acids long. Trimming removed 0 bases at V and 2 bases at J, with 16 bases between. The CDR3 DNA is TGCGCCAGCAGTCAATCACCAGCGTCCTCCCAACAAGAGACCCAGTACTTC. Translated, it gives CASSQSPASSQQETQYF.

The chain combines TRBV4-1 with TRBJ2-7; D unresolved. With 0 bases removed from V and 4 bases from J, the gap between germline ends came to 7 bases. Germline V gene data show CDR1 as MGHRA and CDR2 as YSYEKL. CDR3 length: 13 amino acids. This CDR3 reads CASSQDRRYEQYF. In DNA form, the CDR3 reads TGCGCCAGCAGCCAAGATCGACGTTACGAGCAGTACTTC.

J is TRBJ1-4 and V is TRBV30; D not certain. The V gene lost 1 base and the J gene lost 0 bases, with 12 bases spanning the gap. Germline CDR1 and CDR2: GTSNPN and SVGIG (reference sequence). There are 16 residues in the CDR3. The CDR3 is CAWSAVRVSTNEKLFF. The CDR3 DNA sequence: TGTGCCTGGAGTGCGGTGAGGGTTTCAACTAATGAAAAACTGTTTTTT.

This rearrangement joins TRBV2 to TRBJ2-1; no reliable D call. CDR1 and CDR2 from the germline V gene are SNHLY and FYNNEI. The CDR3 sequence is 11 residues long. The ends were cut back, 6 bases at V and 8 bases at J, with 8 bases in the middle. CDR3 residues: CASRVADEQFF. The CDR3 nucleotides are TGTGCCAGCAGAGTAGCAGATGAGCAGTTCTTC.

The chain carries TRBV4-1 and TRBJ2-3; D possibly corresponds to TRBD2 (5 bases). Per germline, CDR1 MGHRA and CDR2 YSYEKL. Trimming stripped 1 base from V and 0 bases from J, with 8 bases between. The CDR3 has 15 residues. DNA for the CDR3: TGCGCCAGCAGCCAAGTTGGACTTAGCACAGATACGCAGTATTTT. It codes for CASSQVGLSTDTQYF.

This clone came up once. V is TRBV15 and J is TRBJ2-1; D ambiguous. V was clipped by 0 bases and J by 6 bases, with 9 bases between them. The CDR3 sequence is 14 residues long. Germline values: CDR1 LNHNV, CDR2 YYDKDF (reference sequence). CDR3 amino acids: CATSRDPSVNEQFF. The CDR3 DNA reads TGTGCCACCAGCAGAGATCCTTCCGTCAATGAGCAGTTCTTC.

The chain links TRBV27 to TRBJ1-4; D is ambiguous. From germline, CDR1 is MNHEY and CDR2 SMNVEV (reference sequence). This CDR3 has 15 amino acids. V was trimmed by 6 bases and J by 0 bases, leaving 11 bases between them. Here the CDR3 reads CASRVGDATNEKLFF. The CDR3 DNA reads TGTGCCAGCAGAGTCGGGGATGCAACTAATGAAAAACTGTTTTTT.

The chain combines TRBV5-1 with TRBJ2-1; 10 bases map to TRBD1. With 7 bases clipped from V and 4 bases from J, the junction kept 8 bases outside the gene matches. In germline, CDR1 is SGHRS, CDR2 YFSETQ. CDR3 length: 15 amino acids. CDR3 in DNA: TGCGCCAGCCTCGATGGGACAGGGGCGTACAATGAGCAGTTCTTC. It yields the protein CASLDGTGAYNEQFF.

The chain links TRBV19 to TRBJ2-1, with 14 bases matching TRBD2. V shed 6 bases, J shed 7 bases, and the junction held 5 bases outside the gene matches. The CDR3 has 15 amino acids. The germline CDR1 and CDR2 sequences are LNHDA and SQIVND (reference sequence). The CDR3 is CASSFGTSGRNEQFF. The CDR3 DNA sequence: TGTGCCAGTAGCTTCGGGACTAGCGGGAGAAATGAGCAGTTCTTC.

The V and J genes are TRBV6-5 and TRBJ1-1, with TRBD1 as a possible D gene (5 bases). The germline CDR1 and CDR2 sequences are MNHEY and SVGAGI. Between the trimmed V and J ends, which lost 6 bases and 5 bases, there was a span of 13 bases. The CDR3 is made up of 13 amino acids. The CDR3 is CASRRPGGTEAFF. In DNA, the CDR3 is TGTGCCAGCAGGCGTCCCGGGGGTACTGAAGCTTTCTTT.

The genes are TRBV18 and TRBJ2-1; 10 nucleotides line up with TRBD1. Germline values: CDR1 KGHSH, CDR2 LQKENI. J gave up 3 bases and V 3 bases, and 2 bases lay outside the gene matches. The CDR3 length is 15 residues. The CDR3 DNA is TGTGCCAGCTCACCCGGGACAGGGGACTACAATGAGCAGTTCTTC. It translates to CASSPGTGDYNEQFF.

The chain has TRBV11-3 and TRBJ2-1, with D maybe TRBD2 (6 bases). Germline CDR1 is SGHNT and CDR2 is YENEEA. V was cut by 8 bases and J by 4 bases, with 12 bases left in between. The CDR3 consists of 13 residues. CDR3 nucleotide sequence: TGTGCCAGCGCCGGTGGGAGGTACAATGAGCAGTTCTTC. The encoded protein is CASAGGRYNEQFF.

This clone was observed a handful of times. The chain carries TRBV29-1 and TRBJ2-3; D call uncertain. V shed 8 bases and J shed 6 bases, with 12 bases lying between them. This CDR3 has 11 residues. The germline V gene encodes CDR1 SQVTM and CDR2 ANQGSEA. CDR3 residues: CSSDYGDTQYF. The CDR3 region has the DNA TGCAGCTCCGATTACGGCGATACGCAGTATTTT.

The rearrangement links TRBV4-1 to TRBJ2-7; TRBD2 matches at 8 bases. Per germline, CDR1 MGHRA and CDR2 YSYEKL. The CDR3 length is 15 residues. J gave up 6 bases and V 1 base, and 8 bases lay outside the gene matches. CDR3 nucleotides: TGCGCCAGCAGCCAAGTGGCCGGGAGGGCCGTCGAGCAGTACTTC. Residues: CASSQVAGRAVEQYF.

The genes are TRBV2 and TRBJ2-3, with 7 bases aligning to TRBD2. Germline V gene data show CDR1 as SNHLY and CDR2 as FYNNEI. The CDR3 covers 14 residues. J was trimmed by 2 bases and V by 6 bases; bases with no gene match: 5. The CDR3 DNA sequence: TGTGCCAGCAGCAGTAGCGGGCCCACAGATACGCAGTATTTT. Its translation: CASSSSGPTDTQYF.

Turning to this clone: Other DNA sequences in the same sample also yield this CDR3. The DNA for the CDR3 is TGCAGCGTTGCTGGAGGTGGCTACACCTTC. Its translation: CSVAGGGYTF. The chain has TRBV29-1 and TRBJ1-2; unclear D gene. V was cut by 4 bases and J by 7 bases, with 7 bases left in between. The CDR3 runs to 10 residues. CDR1 and CDR2 (germline): SQVTM, ANQGSEA.

The chain couples TRBV6-5 to TRBJ2-4, with 7 bases identical to TRBD2. In germline, CDR1 is MNHEY, CDR2 SVGAGI. Germline trimming cut 6 bases from V and 9 bases from J; bases unmatched to any gene: 11. The CDR3 has 14 amino acids. The CDR3 coding sequence is TGTGCCAGCAGCCCGGGACCCACGGGAGGCATTCAGTACTTC. Residues: CASSPGPTGGIQYF.

The chain links TRBV12-5 to TRBJ1-1; D unresolved. V was pared by 0 bases and J by 1 base, with 0 bases between. Germline lookup yields CDR1 LGHNT and CDR2 FRNRAP. The CDR3 length is 12 residues. The CDR3 loop reads CASGLVNTEAFF. For the CDR3, the DNA is TGTGCTAGTGGTTTGGTGAACACTGAAGCTTTCTTT.

V is TRBV4-3 and J is TRBJ2-5, with no clear D. Germline loops: CDR1 LGHNA, CDR2 YSLEER. The length of the CDR3 is 14 residues. The V end lost 2 bases, the J end lost 5 bases, and 12 bases lay between the germline ends. The CDR3 nucleotides are TGCGCCAGCAGCCAACCCCAAGTGGGGGAGACCCAGTACTTC. This gives the protein CASSQPQVGETQYF.

This chain joins TRBV29-1 and TRBJ1-2; no clear D. The CDR3 extends over 10 amino acids. V gave up 7 bases and J gave up 10 bases, with 13 bases separating them. The V gene's germline CDR1 is SQVTM and CDR2 ANQGSEA. CDR3 loop: CSALDSVYTF. The CDR3 DNA reads as TGCAGCGCTCTGGACTCCGTCTACACCTTC.

The chain couples TRBV28 to TRBJ2-7; the D is unclear. V was cut by 2 bases and J by 6 bases, with 8 bases left in between. Germline V gene data show CDR1 as MDHEN and CDR2 as SYDVKM. CDR3 length: 12 residues. This CDR3 reads CASSLRVAEQYF. CDR3 coding DNA: TGTGCCAGCAGTTTACGAGTGGCCGAGCAGTACTTC. Combining the CDR3 with reference TRBV28 and TRBJ2-7 gives the whole variable domain DVKVTQSSRYLVKRTGEKVFLECVQDMDHENMFWYRQDPGLGLRLIYFSYDVKMKEKGDIPEGYSVSREKKERFSLILESASTNQTSMYLCASSLRVAEQYFGPGTRLTVT.

With respect to this clone: The identical CDR3 is also encoded by other nucleotide sequences in the sample. This chain links TRBV29-1 with TRBJ1-2; no reliable D call. Germline V CDR1 and CDR2: SQVTM, ANQGSEA. This CDR3 has 11 amino acids. The V gene lost 4 bases and the J gene lost 1 base, with 4 bases spanning the gap. As DNA, the CDR3 is TGCAGCGTTGCCAGTAACTATGGCTACACCTTC. Translated: CSVASNYGYTF.

This clone was observed a single time. Here the CDR3 DNA reads TGTGCCAGCAGCGACGGACCCCACCCAAAGGAGCAGTACTTC. Translated, it gives CASSDGPHPKEQYF. The rearrangement links TRBV9 to TRBJ2-7, with D unresolved. Germline V lookup: CDR1 SGDLS, CDR2 YYNGEE. CDR3 length: 14 residues. Trimming pared 3 bases from V and 7 bases from J, leaving 17 bases between. Based on the CDR3 plus reference TRBV9 and TRBJ2-7, the full variable domain is DSGVTQTPKHLITATGQRVTLRCSPRSGDLSVYWYQQSLDQGLQFLIQYYNGEERAKGNILERFSAQQFPDLHSELNLSSLELGDSALYFCASSDGPHPKEQYFGPGTRLTVT.

This sequence joins TRBV29-1 and TRBJ2-5; 7 positions match TRBD2. This CDR3 spans 12 amino acids. Looked up from germline, CDR1 is SQVTM and CDR2 is ANQGSEA. The ends lost 4 bases at V and 4 bases at J; junction bases unmatched: 3. CDR3 region: CSVGWGGETQYF. CDR3 nucleotides: TGCAGCGTTGGCTGGGGGGGAGAGACCCAGTACTTC.

The chain combines TRBV5-1 with TRBJ1-1; 9 bases agree with TRBD1. Germline V gene sequence: CDR1 SGHRS, CDR2 YFSETQ. The length of the CDR3 is 15 residues. V lost 4 bases to trimming and J lost 3 bases; unmatched junction nucleotides: 7. DNA of the CDR3: TGCGCCAGCAGCCGCAAGGACAGGGGAGACACTGAAGCTTTCTTT. It encodes CASSRKDRGDTEAFF.